This record looks at one TCR beta chain sequence and its context. Its target is unknown. Germline V gene sequence: CDR1 LNHDA, CDR2 SQIVND (reference sequence). The V gene end was trimmed by 3 bases and the J gene end by 4 bases; junction bases not matched to a gene: 5. The CDR3 is 15 amino acids. RNA transcripts gave rise to amplified TCR beta CDR3 regions. HTBI primers were used for first-round RT-PCR of the TCR CDR3. Each CDR3 protein gets one entry after TCRdb re-called the multiplex PCR reads with MiXCR. The table has about 400,000 distinct CDR3 sequences, under 15% seen once. This sample stems from a study of T cells in Graves' hyperthyroidism and ophthalmopathy. Study summary: Peripheral blood samples were taken at initial diagnosis, prior to any treatment.

Notes on the study in general: Model output signaled ophthalmopathy a median approximately six months ahead of onset.

Sequencing input: blood. The clonotype comes from a woman under 40 with Graves' hyperthyroidism. The V and J genes are TRBV19 and TRBJ2-5, with 10 positions matching TRBD1. The CDR3 nucleotides read TGTGCCAGTAGTATTCGGGGACAGGGGAGAGAGACCCAGTACTTC. This sequence encodes CASSIRGQGRETQYF.